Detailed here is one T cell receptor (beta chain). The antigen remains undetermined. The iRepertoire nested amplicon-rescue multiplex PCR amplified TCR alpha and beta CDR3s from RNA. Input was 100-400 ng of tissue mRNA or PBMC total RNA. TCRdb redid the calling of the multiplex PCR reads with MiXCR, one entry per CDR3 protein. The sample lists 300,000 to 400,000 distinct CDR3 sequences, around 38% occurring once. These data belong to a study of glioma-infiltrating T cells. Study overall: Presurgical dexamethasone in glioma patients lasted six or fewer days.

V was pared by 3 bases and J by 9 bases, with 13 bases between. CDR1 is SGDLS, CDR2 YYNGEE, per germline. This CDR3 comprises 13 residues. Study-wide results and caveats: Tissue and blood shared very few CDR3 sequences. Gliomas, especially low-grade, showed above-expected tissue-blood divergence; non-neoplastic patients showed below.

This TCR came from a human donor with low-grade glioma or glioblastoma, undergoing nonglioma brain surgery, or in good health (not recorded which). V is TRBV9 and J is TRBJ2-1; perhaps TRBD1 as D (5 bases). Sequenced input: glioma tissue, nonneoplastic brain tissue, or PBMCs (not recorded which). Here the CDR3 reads CASSASPGCEQFF. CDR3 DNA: TGTGCCAGCAGCGCCAGCCCAGGGTGTGAGCAGTTCTTC.